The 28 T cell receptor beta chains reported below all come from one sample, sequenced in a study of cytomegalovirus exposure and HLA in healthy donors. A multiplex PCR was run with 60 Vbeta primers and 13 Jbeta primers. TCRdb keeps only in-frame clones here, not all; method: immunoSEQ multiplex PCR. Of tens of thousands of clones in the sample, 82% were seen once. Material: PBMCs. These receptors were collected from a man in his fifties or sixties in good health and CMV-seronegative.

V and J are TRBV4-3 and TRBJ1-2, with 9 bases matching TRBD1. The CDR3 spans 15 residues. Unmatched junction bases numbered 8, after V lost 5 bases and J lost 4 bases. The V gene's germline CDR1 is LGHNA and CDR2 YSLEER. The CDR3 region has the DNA TGCGCCAGCAGCGTCCGACAGGGGGAAGGCTATGGCTACACCTTC. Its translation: CASSVRQGEGYGYTF.

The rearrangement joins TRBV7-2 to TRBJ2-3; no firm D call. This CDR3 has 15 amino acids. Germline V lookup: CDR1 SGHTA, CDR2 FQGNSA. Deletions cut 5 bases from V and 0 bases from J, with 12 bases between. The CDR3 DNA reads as TGTGCCAGCAGCCTTACTTTTGCTAGCACAGATACGCAGTATTTT. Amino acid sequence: CASSLTFASTDTQYF.

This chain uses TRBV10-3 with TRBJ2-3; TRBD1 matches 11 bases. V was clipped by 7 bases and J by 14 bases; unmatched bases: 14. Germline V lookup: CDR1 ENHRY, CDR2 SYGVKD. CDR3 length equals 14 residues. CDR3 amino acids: CAITEEGTGGIGYF. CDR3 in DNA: TGTGCCATCACCGAGGAGGGGACAGGGGGGATCGGGTATTTT.

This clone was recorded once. The CDR3 spells CASRERDRESYGYTF. In DNA form, the CDR3 reads TGTGCCAGCAGAGAACGGGACAGGGAAAGCTATGGCTACACCTTC. This chain joins TRBV28 and TRBJ1-2; the match to TRBD1 covers 9 bases. After removal of 6 bases from V and 4 bases from J, the junction contained 9 bases not matched to a gene. Germline CDR1 reads MDHEN; CDR2 reads SYDVKM. CDR3 length: 15 residues.

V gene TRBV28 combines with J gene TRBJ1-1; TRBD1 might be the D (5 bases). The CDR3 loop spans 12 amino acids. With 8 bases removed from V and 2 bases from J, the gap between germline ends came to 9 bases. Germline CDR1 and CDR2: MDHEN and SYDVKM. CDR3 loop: CASFRENTEAFF. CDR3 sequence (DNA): TGTGCCAGCTTCAGGGAAAACACTGAAGCTTTCTTT.

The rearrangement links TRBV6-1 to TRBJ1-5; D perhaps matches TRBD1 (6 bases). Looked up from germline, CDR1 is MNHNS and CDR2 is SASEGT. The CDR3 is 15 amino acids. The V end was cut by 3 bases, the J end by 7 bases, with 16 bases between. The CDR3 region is CASSDHYRVGQPQHF. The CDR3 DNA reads TGTGCCAGCAGTGATCATTACAGGGTTGGGCAGCCCCAGCATTTT.

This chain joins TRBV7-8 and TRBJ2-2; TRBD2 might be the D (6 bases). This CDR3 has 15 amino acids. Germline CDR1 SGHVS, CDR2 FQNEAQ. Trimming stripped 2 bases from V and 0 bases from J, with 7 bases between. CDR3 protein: CASSLSGSNTGELFF. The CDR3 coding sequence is TGTGCCAGCAGCTTAAGCGGGTCGAACACCGGGGAGCTGTTTTTT.

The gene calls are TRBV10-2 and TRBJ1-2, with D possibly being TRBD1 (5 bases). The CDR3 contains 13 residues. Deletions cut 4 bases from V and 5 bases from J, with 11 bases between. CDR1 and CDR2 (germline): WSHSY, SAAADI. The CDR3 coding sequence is TGCGCCAGCAGTGTTGGGGGGGATTATGGCTACACCTTC. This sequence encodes CASSVGGDYGYTF.

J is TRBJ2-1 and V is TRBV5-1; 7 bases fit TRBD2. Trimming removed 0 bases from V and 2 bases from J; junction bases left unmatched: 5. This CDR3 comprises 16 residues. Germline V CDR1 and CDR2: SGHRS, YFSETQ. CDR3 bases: TGCGCCAGCAGCTTGGGAGGCGGGAGCCCCTACAATGAGCAGTTCTTC. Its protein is CASSLGGGSPYNEQFF.

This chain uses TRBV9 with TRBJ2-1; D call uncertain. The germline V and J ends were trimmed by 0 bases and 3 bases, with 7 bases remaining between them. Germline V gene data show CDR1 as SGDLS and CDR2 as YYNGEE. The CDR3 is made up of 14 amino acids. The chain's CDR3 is CASSVGQDYNEQFF. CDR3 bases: TGTGCCAGCAGCGTAGGGCAGGACTACAATGAGCAGTTCTTC.

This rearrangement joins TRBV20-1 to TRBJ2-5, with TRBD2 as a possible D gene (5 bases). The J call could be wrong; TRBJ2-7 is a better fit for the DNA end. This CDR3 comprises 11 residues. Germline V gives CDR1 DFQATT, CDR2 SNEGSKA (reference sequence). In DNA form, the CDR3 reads TGCAGCAAAGGGAGTTTTTACGAGCAGTACTTC. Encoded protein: CSKGSFYEQYF.

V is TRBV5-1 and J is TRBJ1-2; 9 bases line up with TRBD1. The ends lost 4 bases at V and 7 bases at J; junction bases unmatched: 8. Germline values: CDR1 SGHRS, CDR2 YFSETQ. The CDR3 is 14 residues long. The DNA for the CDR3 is TGCGCCAGCAGCCCGGGACAGGGCTTGGCTGGCTACACCTTC. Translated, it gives CASSPGQGLAGYTF.

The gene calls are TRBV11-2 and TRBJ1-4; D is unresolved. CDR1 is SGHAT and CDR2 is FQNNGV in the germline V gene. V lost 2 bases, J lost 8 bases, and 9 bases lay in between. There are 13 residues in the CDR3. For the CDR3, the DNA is TGTGCCAGCAGCTTACGAGGGTCGGAAAAACTGTTTTTT. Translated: CASSLRGSEKLFF.

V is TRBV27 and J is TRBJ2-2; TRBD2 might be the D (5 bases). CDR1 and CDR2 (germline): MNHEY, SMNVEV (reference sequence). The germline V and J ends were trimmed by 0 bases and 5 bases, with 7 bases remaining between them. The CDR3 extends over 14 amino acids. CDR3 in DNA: TGTGCCAGCAGTTTATCCCGGGATACCGGGGAGCTGTTTTTT. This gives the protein CASSLSRDTGELFF.

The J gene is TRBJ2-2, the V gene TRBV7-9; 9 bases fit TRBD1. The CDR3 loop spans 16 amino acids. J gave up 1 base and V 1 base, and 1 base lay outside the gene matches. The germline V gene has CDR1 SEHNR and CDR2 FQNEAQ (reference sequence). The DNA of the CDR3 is TGTGCCAGCAGCTTAGGACAGGGGGGGAACACCGGGGAGCTGTTTTTT. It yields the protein CASSLGQGGNTGELFF.

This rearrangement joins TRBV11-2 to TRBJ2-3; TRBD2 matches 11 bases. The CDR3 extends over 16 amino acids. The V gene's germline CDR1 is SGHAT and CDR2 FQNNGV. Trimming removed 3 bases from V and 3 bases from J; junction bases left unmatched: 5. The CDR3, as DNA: TGTGCCAGCAGCTTGAGAAGGACTAGCGGGACAGATACGCAGTATTTT. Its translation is CASSLRRTSGTDTQYF. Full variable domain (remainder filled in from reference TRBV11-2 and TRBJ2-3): EAGVAQSPRYKIIEKRQSVAFWCNPISGHATLYWYQQILGQGPKLLIQFQNNGVVDDSQLPKDRFSAERLKGVDSTLKIQPAKLEDSAVYLCASSLRRTSGTDTQYFGPGTRLTVL.

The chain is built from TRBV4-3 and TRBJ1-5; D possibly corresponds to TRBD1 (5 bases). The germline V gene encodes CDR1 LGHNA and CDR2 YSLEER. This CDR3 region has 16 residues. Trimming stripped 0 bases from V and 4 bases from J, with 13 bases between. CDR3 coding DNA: TGCGCCAGCAGCCAAGATTGGGTGGGGGGAAATCAGCCCCAGCATTTT. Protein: CASSQDWVGGNQPQHF.

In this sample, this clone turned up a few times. The CDR3 sequence: CASSLGDSLYNEQFF. The CDR3 DNA is TGTGCCAGCAGCTTAGGGGACAGTCTATACAATGAGCAGTTCTTC. V is TRBV7-3 and J is TRBJ2-1, with TRBD1 matching 7 bases. The V gene end was trimmed by 2 bases and the J gene end by 4 bases; junction bases not matched to a gene: 5. From germline, CDR1 is SGHTA and CDR2 FQGTGA. This CDR3 has 15 residues.

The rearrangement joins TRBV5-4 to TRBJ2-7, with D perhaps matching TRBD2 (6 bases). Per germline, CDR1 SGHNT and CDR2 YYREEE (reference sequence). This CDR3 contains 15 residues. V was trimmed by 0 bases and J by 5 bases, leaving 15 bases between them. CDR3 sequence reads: CASSLAVSGSNEQYF. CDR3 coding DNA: TGTGCCAGCAGCTTGGCCGTATCCGGGAGTAACGAGCAGTACTTC.

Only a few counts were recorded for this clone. The chain's CDR3 is CASSPSVSGNTIYF. The CDR3 DNA is TGTGCCAGCAGTCCCAGTGTCTCTGGAAACACCATATATTTT. V is TRBV6-5 and J is TRBJ1-3; D gene unclear. CDR1 and CDR2 (germline): MNHEY, SVGAGI. V gave up 5 bases and J gave up 0 bases, with 8 bases separating them. This CDR3 is built from 14 residues.

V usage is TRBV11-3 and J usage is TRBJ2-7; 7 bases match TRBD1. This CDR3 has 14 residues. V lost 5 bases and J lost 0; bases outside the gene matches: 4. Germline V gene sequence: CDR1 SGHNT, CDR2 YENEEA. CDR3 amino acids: CASSTGASSYEQYF. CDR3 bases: TGTGCCAGCAGCACAGGGGCAAGCTCCTACGAGCAGTACTTC.

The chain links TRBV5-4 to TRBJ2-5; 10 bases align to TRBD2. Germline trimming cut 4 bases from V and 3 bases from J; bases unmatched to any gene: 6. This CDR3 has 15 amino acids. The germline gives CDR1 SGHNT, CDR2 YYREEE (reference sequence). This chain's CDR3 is CASSPTSGSEETQYF. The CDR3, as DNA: TGTGCCAGCAGCCCGACTAGCGGGTCCGAAGAGACCCAGTACTTC.

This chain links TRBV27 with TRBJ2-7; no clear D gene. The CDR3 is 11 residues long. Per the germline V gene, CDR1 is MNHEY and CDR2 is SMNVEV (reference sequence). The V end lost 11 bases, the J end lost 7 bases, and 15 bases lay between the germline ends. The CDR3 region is CAPRRIGEQYF. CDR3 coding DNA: TGTGCCCCTCGACGGATCGGGGAGCAGTACTTC.

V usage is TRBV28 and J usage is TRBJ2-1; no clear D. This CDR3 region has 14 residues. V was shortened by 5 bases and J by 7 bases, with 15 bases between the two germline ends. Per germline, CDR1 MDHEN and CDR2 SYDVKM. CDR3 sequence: CASSLSSPRNEQFF. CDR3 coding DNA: TGTGCCAGCAGTCTCTCGAGCCCTAGGAATGAGCAGTTCTTC.

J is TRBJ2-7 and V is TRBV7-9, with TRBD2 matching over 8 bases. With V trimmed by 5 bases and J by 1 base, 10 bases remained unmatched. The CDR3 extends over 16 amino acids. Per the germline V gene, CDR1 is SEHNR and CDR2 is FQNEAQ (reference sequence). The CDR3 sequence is CASSHTGTRMSYEQYF. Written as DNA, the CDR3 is TGTGCCAGCAGCCATACCGGGACTAGAATGTCCTACGAGCAGTACTTC.

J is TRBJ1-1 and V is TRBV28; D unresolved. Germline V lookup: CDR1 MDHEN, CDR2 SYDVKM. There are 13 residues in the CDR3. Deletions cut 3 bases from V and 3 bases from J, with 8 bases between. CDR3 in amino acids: CASSFGVDTEAFF. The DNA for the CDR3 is TGTGCCAGCAGTTTCGGGGTAGACACTGAAGCTTTCTTT.

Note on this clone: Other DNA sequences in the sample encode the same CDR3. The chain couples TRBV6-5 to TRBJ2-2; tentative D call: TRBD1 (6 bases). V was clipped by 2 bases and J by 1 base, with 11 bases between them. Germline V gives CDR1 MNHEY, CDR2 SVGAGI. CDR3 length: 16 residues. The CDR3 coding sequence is TGTGCCAGCAGTTACCAGACAGGCAGGAACACCGGGGAGCTGTTTTTT. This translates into CASSYQTGRNTGELFF.

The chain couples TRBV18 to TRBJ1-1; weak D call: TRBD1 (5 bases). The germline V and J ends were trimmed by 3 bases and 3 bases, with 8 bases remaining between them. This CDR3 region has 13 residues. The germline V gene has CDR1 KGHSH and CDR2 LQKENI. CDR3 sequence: CASSPQGYTEAFF. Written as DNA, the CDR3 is TGTGCCAGCTCACCCCAGGGTTACACTGAAGCTTTCTTT.